The 16 T cell receptor beta chains below all came from one sample that was sequenced in a study of shared clonotypes between healthy human individuals. Using immunoSEQ multiplex PCR, the repertoire was profiled, and TCRdb retains in-frame clones only, with some absent. The top ten clones hold approximately 0.4% of a sample with approximately 2,300,000 clones, around 92% of them seen once. The sample was naive CD4+ T cells from PBMCs. Subset here: CD45RA+ positively selected. These receptors all come from a man aged 18 to 29 in good health. Some clones in this sample may be carry-over from other donors' samples.

The V and J genes are TRBV29-1 and TRBJ2-1, with TRBD1 identical over 9 bases. The ends lost 7 bases at V and 3 bases at J; junction bases unmatched: 4. This CDR3 is built from 13 residues. In germline, CDR1 is SQVTM, CDR2 ANQGSEA. CDR3 sequence: CSASGQGYNEQFF. The CDR3 DNA reads as TGCAGCGCCTCGGGACAGGGCTACAATGAGCAGTTCTTC.

The V call is TRBV25-1, the J call TRBJ1-1, with a tentative D call TRBD1 (5 bases). The germline V gene encodes CDR1 MGHDK and CDR2 SYGVNS. This CDR3 is built from 13 residues. Trimming shortened V by 7 bases and J by 1 base, and 10 bases separated the two germline ends. DNA for the CDR3: TGTGCCAGCACCGGGACGTCGAACACTGAAGCTTTCTTT. Translated, it gives CASTGTSNTEAFF.

The chain carries TRBV4-1 and TRBJ1-2; D remains ambiguous. Germline V gives CDR1 MGHRA, CDR2 YSYEKL. CDR3 length: 16 amino acids. The V and J ends lost 0 bases and 8 bases respectively, with 19 bases between them. The CDR3 nucleotides are TGCGCCAGCAGCCAAGACTCGCCAGAATATAGCCGCGGCTACACCTTC. This encodes CASSQDSPEYSRGYTF.

The chain carries TRBV7-3 and TRBJ2-1; D possibly matches TRBD1 or TRBD2 (5 bases each). V was trimmed by 6 bases and J by 3 bases, leaving 18 bases between them. The germline V gene has CDR1 SGHTA and CDR2 FQGTGA. The CDR3 is made up of 16 amino acids. CDR3 in amino acids: CASSPSGQGVYNEQFF. The CDR3 DNA reads TGTGCCAGCAGTCCATCGGGGCAGGGCGTCTACAATGAGCAGTTCTTC.

The rearrangement joins TRBV30 to TRBJ1-2; 7 bases match TRBD1. Germline-derived CDR1 and CDR2 are GTSNPN and SVGIG (reference sequence). With V trimmed by 4 bases and J by 8 bases, 7 bases remained unmatched. The CDR3 contains 12 residues. Here the CDR3 DNA reads TGTGCCTGGACCAGGGGCAGGGGGGGCTACACCTTC. It yields the protein CAWTRGRGGYTF.

The chain joins TRBV19 to TRBJ1-5, with D possibly being TRBD1 (5 bases). Trimming took off 4 bases at V and 5 bases at J, with 9 bases between the two ends. The CDR3 is 13 amino acids. The germline V gene has CDR1 LNHDA and CDR2 SQIVND (reference sequence). This CDR3 reads CASSKDSYQPQHF. The CDR3 region has the DNA TGTGCCAGTAGTAAAGACAGCTATCAGCCCCAGCATTTT. Based on the CDR3 plus reference TRBV19 and TRBJ1-5, the full variable domain is DGGITQSPKYLFRKEGQNVTLSCEQNLNHDAMYWYRQDPGQGLRLIYYSQIVNDFQKGDIAEGYSVSREKKESFPLTVTSAQKNPTAFYLCASSKDSYQPQHFGDGTRLSIL.

The gene calls are TRBV6-6 and TRBJ2-7; TRBD1 agrees at 9 bases. This CDR3 has 16 residues. Germline V gene data show CDR1 as MNHNY and CDR2 as SVGAGI (reference sequence). Trimming removed 0 bases from V and 0 bases from J; junction bases left unmatched: 3. This CDR3 reads CASSYSRDRASYEQYF. CDR3 DNA sequence: TGTGCCAGCAGTTACTCCCGGGACAGGGCCTCCTACGAGCAGTACTTC.

The rearrangement joins TRBV7-2 to TRBJ2-2, with D unresolved. CDR1 is SGHTA, CDR2 FQGNSA, per germline. The CDR3 is made up of 15 amino acids. Trimming took off 2 bases at V and 1 base at J, with 8 bases between the two ends. The CDR3 DNA is TGTGCCAGCAGCTTATCCTGGGGGAACACCGGGGAGCTGTTTTTT. Its translation: CASSLSWGNTGELFF.

The CDR3 here is CASMGRVNTGELFF. The DNA of the CDR3 is TGTGCCAGCATGGGCAGGGTGAACACCGGGGAGCTGTTTTTT. The chain uses TRBV2 and TRBJ2-2; weak D call: TRBD1 (5 bases). Germline V lookup: CDR1 SNHLY, CDR2 FYNNEI. The CDR3 sequence is 14 residues long. Trimming left V 7 bases short and J 1 base short, with 10 bases between. The full variable domain, its missing parts supplied by reference TRBV2 and TRBJ2-2, is EPEVTQTPSHQVTQMGQEVILRCVPISNHLYFYWYRQILGQKVEFLVSFYNNEISEKSEIFDDQFSVERPDGSNFTLKIRSTKLEDSAMYFCASMGRVNTGELFFGEGSRLTVL.

The rearrangement joins TRBV5-1 to TRBJ1-2; a possible D gene is TRBD1 (5 bases). Trimming stripped 5 bases from V and 5 bases from J, with 19 bases between. Germline V gene data show CDR1 as SGHRS and CDR2 as YFSETQ. There are 15 residues in the CDR3. CDR3 region: CASSRSGTEYYGYTF. The CDR3, as DNA: TGCGCCAGCAGTCGCTCCGGGACCGAATATTATGGCTACACCTTC.

The V and J genes are TRBV13 and TRBJ1-1; D is possibly TRBD1 (5 bases). The CDR3 is made up of 14 amino acids. V lost 3 bases, J lost 6 bases, and 14 bases lay in between. Germline V gives CDR1 PRHDT, CDR2 FYEKMQ (reference sequence). The CDR3 here is CASSLSRRGSEAFF. DNA for the CDR3: TGTGCCAGCAGCTTGAGCCGTCGGGGGTCTGAAGCTTTCTTT. The full variable domain, its missing parts supplied by reference TRBV13 and TRBJ1-1, is AAGVIQSPRHLIKEKRETATLKCYPIPRHDTVYWYQQGPGQDPQFLISFYEKMQSDKGSIPDRFSAQQFSDYHSELNMSSLELGDSALYFCASSLSRRGSEAFFGQGTRLTVV.

This clone was detected only a few times. This sequence joins TRBV7-9 and TRBJ1-1; D is uncertain. The length of the CDR3 is 12 residues. Trimming stripped 5 bases from V and 7 bases from J, with 11 bases between. CDR1 is SEHNR, CDR2 FQNEAQ, per germline (reference sequence). The CDR3 protein is CASSPPKGEAFF. Written as DNA, the CDR3 is TGTGCCAGCAGCCCCCCCAAGGGTGAAGCTTTCTTT.

The gene calls are TRBV7-3 and TRBJ1-1, with D perhaps TRBD1 (6 bases). The CDR3 totals 17 residues. Germline V lookup: CDR1 SGHTA, CDR2 FQGTGA. The V gene lost 5 bases and the J gene lost 0 bases, with 19 bases spanning the gap. The CDR3: CASSRSTRGDLNTEAFF. DNA of the CDR3: TGTGCCAGCAGCCGTAGTACCAGGGGAGACCTGAACACTGAAGCTTTCTTT. The full variable domain, its missing parts supplied by reference TRBV7-3 and TRBJ1-1, is GAGVSQTPSNKVTEKGKYVELRCDPISGHTALYWYRQSLGQGPEFLIYFQGTGAADDSGLPNDRFFAVRPEGSVSTLKIQRTERGDSAVYLCASSRSTRGDLNTEAFFGQGTRLTVV.

J is TRBJ2-7 and V is TRBV7-9, with 10 nucleotides matching TRBD1. The CDR3 has 13 amino acids. The V gene end was trimmed by 6 bases and the J gene end by 5 bases; junction bases not matched to a gene: 4. Per germline, CDR1 SEHNR and CDR2 FQNEAQ (reference sequence). Written as DNA, the CDR3 is TGTGCCAGCAGTTGGGACAGGGGCCACGAGCAGTACTTC. Its protein is CASSWDRGHEQYF.

The chain employs TRBV15 and TRBJ2-2, with 8 bases matching TRBD1. Germline trimming cut 0 bases from V and 3 bases from J; bases unmatched to any gene: 15. Germline loops: CDR1 LNHNV, CDR2 YYDKDF (reference sequence). The CDR3 totals 20 residues. CDR3 nucleotide sequence: TGTGCCACCAGCAGAGATTTACCTAGTCCGGGACAGGTTTACACCGGGGAGCTGTTTTTT. It specifies CATSRDLPSPGQVYTGELFF.

The rearrangement uses TRBV29-1 and TRBJ2-5; TRBD2 matches 11 bases. V dropped 4 bases and J dropped 5; count of bases not matched to a gene: 3. The CDR3 consists of 13 residues. The V gene's germline CDR1 is SQVTM and CDR2 ANQGSEA. The CDR3 region has the DNA TGCAGCGTTGTCGTAGCGGGAGGGGAGACCCAGTACTTC. It codes for CSVVVAGGETQYF.